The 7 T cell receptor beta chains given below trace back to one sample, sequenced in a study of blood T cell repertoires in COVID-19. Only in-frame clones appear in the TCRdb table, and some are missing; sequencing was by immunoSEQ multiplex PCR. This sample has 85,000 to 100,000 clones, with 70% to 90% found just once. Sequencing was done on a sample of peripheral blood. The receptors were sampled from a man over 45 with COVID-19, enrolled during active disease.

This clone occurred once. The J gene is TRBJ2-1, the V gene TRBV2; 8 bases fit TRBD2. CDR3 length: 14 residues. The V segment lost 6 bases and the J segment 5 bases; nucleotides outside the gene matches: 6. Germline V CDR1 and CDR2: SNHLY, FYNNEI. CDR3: CASSEEAGDNEQFF. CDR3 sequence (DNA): TGTGCCAGCAGCGAGGAAGCGGGGGACAATGAGCAGTTCTTC.

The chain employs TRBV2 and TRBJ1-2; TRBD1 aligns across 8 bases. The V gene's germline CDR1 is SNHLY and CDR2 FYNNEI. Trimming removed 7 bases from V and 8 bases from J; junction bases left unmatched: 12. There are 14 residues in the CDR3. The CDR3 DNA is TGTGCCAGCACCGACAGGGGAGGGGCGGGGGGCTACACCTTC. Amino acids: CASTDRGGAGGYTF. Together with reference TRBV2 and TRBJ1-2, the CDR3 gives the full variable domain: EPEVTQTPSHQVTQMGQEVILRCVPISNHLYFYWYRQILGQKVEFLVSFYNNEISEKSEIFDDQFSVERPDGSNFTLKIRSTKLEDSAMYFCASTDRGGAGGYTFGSGTRLTVV.

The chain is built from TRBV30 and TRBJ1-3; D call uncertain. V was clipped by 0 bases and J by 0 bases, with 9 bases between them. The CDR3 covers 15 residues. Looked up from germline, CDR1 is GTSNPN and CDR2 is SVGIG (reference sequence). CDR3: CAWSVRRSSGNTIYF. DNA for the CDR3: TGTGCCTGGAGTGTACGCCGGAGCTCTGGAAACACCATATATTTT.

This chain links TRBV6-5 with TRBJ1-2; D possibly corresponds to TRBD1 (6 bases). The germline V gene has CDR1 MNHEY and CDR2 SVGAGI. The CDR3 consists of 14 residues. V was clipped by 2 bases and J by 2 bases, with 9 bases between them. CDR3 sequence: CASSYKDRNYGYTF. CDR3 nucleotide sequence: TGTGCCAGCAGTTACAAAGACAGGAACTATGGCTACACCTTC.

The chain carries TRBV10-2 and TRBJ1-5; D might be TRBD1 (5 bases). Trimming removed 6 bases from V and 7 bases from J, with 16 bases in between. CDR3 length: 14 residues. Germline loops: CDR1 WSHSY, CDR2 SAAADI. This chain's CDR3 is CASSLGGARQPQHF. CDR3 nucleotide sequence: TGCGCCAGCAGCCTGGGAGGGGCTCGGCAGCCCCAGCATTTT.

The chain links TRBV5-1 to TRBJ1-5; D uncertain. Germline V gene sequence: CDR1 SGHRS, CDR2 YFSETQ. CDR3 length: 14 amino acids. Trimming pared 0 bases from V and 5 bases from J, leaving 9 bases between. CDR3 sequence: CASSLDSLDQPQHF. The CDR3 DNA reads TGCGCCAGCAGCTTGGACAGCCTTGATCAGCCCCAGCATTTT.

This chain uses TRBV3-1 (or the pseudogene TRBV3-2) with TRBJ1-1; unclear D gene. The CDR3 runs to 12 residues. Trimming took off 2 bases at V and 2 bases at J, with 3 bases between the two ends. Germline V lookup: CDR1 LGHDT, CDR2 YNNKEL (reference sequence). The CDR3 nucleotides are TGTGCCAGCAGCCAAATAAACACTGAAGCTTTCTTT. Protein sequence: CASSQINTEAFF.